The 27 T cell receptor beta chains presented below share a single source sample, sequenced in a study of identical twins. TCRdb analysed the 5' RACE reads with MiXCR anew, one entry per CDR3 protein. The data hold 690,000 or so distinct CDR3 sequences, with 8.6% observed a single time. This same sample was also taken into another study, of yellow fever vaccine responses in identical twins.

Sequenced sample: PBMCs. The receptors here all came from a woman between 18 and 29 years old in good health.

This clonotype appeared a few times. This chain uses TRBV5-4 with TRBJ1-1, with no clear D. Germline V CDR1 and CDR2: SGHNT, YYREEE (reference sequence). The CDR3 sequence is 14 residues long. Trimming took 4 bases from V and 7 from J, leaving 17 bases between them. The CDR3 sequence is CASSAQSLLSEAFF. The CDR3 region has the DNA TGTGCCAGCAGCGCCCAGTCATTGCTCAGTGAAGCTTTCTTT. The full variable domain, with the rest looked up from reference TRBV5-4 and TRBJ1-1, is ETGVTQSPTHLIKTRGQQVTLRCSSQSGHNTVSWYQQALGQGPQFIFQYYREEENGRGNFPPRFSGLQFPNYSSELNVNALELDDSALYLCASSAQSLLSEAFFGQGTRLTVV.

Only a few counts were recorded for this clonotype. The V call is TRBV9, the J call TRBJ2-3; D assignment may be TRBD1 or TRBD2 (6 bases each). V shed 3 bases and J shed 3 bases, with 14 bases lying between them. Looked up from germline, CDR1 is SGDLS and CDR2 is YYNGEE. The CDR3 is 15 amino acids. The DNA of the CDR3 is TGTGCCAGCAGCGGACTCGGGGGACAAACAGATACGCAGTATTTT. Protein sequence: CASSGLGGQTDTQYF.

The table lists this clonotype with many counts. This chain connects TRBV20-1 to TRBJ1-1; D not resolved. V shed 6 bases and J shed 1 base, with 6 bases lying between them. Per the germline V gene, CDR1 is DFQATT and CDR2 is SNEGSKA (reference sequence). This CDR3 has 11 amino acids. CDR3 in amino acids: CSASRNTEAFF. In DNA, the CDR3 is TGCAGTGCCTCAAGGAACACTGAAGCTTTCTTT.

This clonotype was detected many times. J is TRBJ2-1 and V is TRBV12-3 or TRBV12-4; D possibly corresponds to TRBD2 (6 bases). The V gene lost 3 bases and the J gene lost 6 bases, with 12 bases spanning the gap. This CDR3 comprises 14 residues. CDR3 DNA sequence: TGTGCCAGCAGTTTTGTTTTCGGGGGCAATGAGCAGTTCTTC. Its translation: CASSFVFGGNEQFF.

This sequence joins TRBV18 and TRBJ2-3; D remains ambiguous. Germline V gene data show CDR1 as KGHSH and CDR2 as LQKENI. This CDR3 is built from 13 residues. V lost 2 bases and J lost 2, with 5 bases in between. The CDR3, as DNA: TGTGCCAGCTCACCATCCCACACAGATACGCAGTATTTT. It specifies CASSPSHTDTQYF.

In its sample, this clonotype was seen a few times. The J gene is TRBJ2-7, the V gene TRBV20-1; 12 nucleotides align to TRBD1. The CDR3 is 15 amino acids. Germline values: CDR1 DFQATT, CDR2 SNEGSKA (reference sequence). The J segment lost 6 bases and the V segment lost 3 bases, leaving 9 bases of the junction unmatched. The CDR3 region is CSASKPGTGGAEQYF. Written as DNA, the CDR3 is TGCAGTGCTAGTAAGCCGGGGACAGGGGGCGCCGAGCAGTACTTC.

In this sample, this clonotype turned up many times. The rearrangement uses TRBV6-9 and TRBJ2-5; D is undetermined. The CDR3 contains 10 residues. Germline V CDR1 and CDR2: MNHGY, SVAAGI. The V and J ends lost 7 bases and 9 bases respectively, with 9 bases between them. The CDR3 sequence is CASTPVPQYF. The CDR3 nucleotides read TGTGCCAGCACCCCCGTGCCCCAGTACTTC.

This clonotype was detected many times. This sequence joins TRBV6-2 or TRBV6-3 and TRBJ2-1; D uncertain. The V end lost 4 bases, the J end lost 6 bases, and 16 bases lay between the germline ends. The length of the CDR3 is 15 residues. The V gene's germline CDR1 is MNHEY and CDR2 SVGEGT. DNA of the CDR3: TGTGCCAGCAGTTCTCTCCTCCACCCCAGCAATGAGCAGTTCTTC. Amino acid sequence: CASSSLLHPSNEQFF.

Ten or more counts support this clonotype. The chain employs TRBV5-4 and TRBJ2-1; weak D call: TRBD2 (6 bases). V gave up 4 bases and J gave up 7 bases, with 18 bases separating them. This CDR3 region has 15 residues. Germline CDR1 is SGHNT and CDR2 is YYREEE (reference sequence). The CDR3 nucleotides read TGTGCCAGCAGCGGAGACACTAGCCCGAGGAATGAGCAGTTCTTC. This sequence encodes CASSGDTSPRNEQFF.

This clonotype was detected a few times. The rearrangement uses TRBV7-8 and TRBJ2-1; D possibly corresponds to TRBD2 (7 bases). Germline V gene sequence: CDR1 SGHVS, CDR2 FQNEAQ. CDR3 length equals 13 residues. With 1 base removed from V and 14 bases from J, the gap between germline ends came to 15 bases. CDR3 DNA: TGTGCCAGCAGCTTAGAAGTGCGGGGGCGAGAGTTCTTC. It yields the protein CASSLEVRGREFF.

In its sample, this clonotype was seen a few times. The chain employs TRBV6-1 and TRBJ2-1; TRBD2 agrees at 9 bases. Per the germline V gene, CDR1 is MNHNS and CDR2 is SASEGT. V lost 7 bases to trimming and J lost 2 bases; unmatched junction nucleotides: 6. The length of the CDR3 is 15 residues. In nucleotides, the CDR3 is TGTGCCAGCACCGCTAGCGGGGAGACCTACAATGAGCAGTTCTTC. Amino acid sequence: CASTASGETYNEQFF.

This sequence joins TRBV19 and TRBJ2-5; D ambiguous. This CDR3 contains 15 residues. The V and J ends lost 0 bases and 0 bases respectively, with 8 bases between them. Germline V gene data show CDR1 as LNHDA and CDR2 as SQIVND (reference sequence). Here the CDR3 DNA reads TGTGCCAGTAGTATAGACGGTTGGTACCAAGAGACCCAGTACTTC. This gives the protein CASSIDGWYQETQYF.

This clonotype was recorded a few times. The chain links TRBV24-1 to TRBJ2-3; TRBD2 is a possible D gene (5 bases). Germline CDR1 KGHDR, CDR2 SFDVKD. The CDR3 is made up of 16 amino acids. V lost 0 bases and J 2 bases, leaving 11 bases between the germline ends. In DNA form, the CDR3 reads TGTGCCACCAGTGATTTGGTGAGGGATCACACAGATACGCAGTATTTT. Its protein product is CATSDLVRDHTDTQYF.

The rearrangement joins TRBV24-1 to TRBJ2-5; D gene uncertain. Germline V gene lookup returns CDR1 KGHDR and CDR2 SFDVKD. V was shortened by 7 bases and J by 5 bases, with 13 bases between the two germline ends. The CDR3 contains 13 residues. The CDR3 spells CATRQRTEETQYF. Written as DNA, the CDR3 is TGTGCCACCAGACAGAGAACTGAGGAGACCCAGTACTTC.

DNA of the CDR3: TGTGCCAGCAGTCAGCGGGAGGATAGTGTGTTCTTC. This translates into CASSQREDSVFF. The chain is built from TRBV2 and TRBJ2-1, with TRBD2 matching over 9 bases. V gave up 5 bases and J gave up 15 bases; unmatched junction bases: 8. The germline gives CDR1 SNHLY, CDR2 FYNNEI. The CDR3 extends over 12 amino acids.

The chain carries TRBV29-1 and TRBJ2-7, with TRBD1 as a possible D gene (6 bases). CDR1 and CDR2 from the germline V gene are SQVTM and ANQGSEA. V was pared by 6 bases and J by 5 bases, with 17 bases between. CDR3 length: 13 residues. CDR3 protein: CSVDRGAGDEQYF. CDR3 bases: TGCAGCGTAGACCGAGGGGCAGGGGACGAGCAGTACTTC.

The chain couples TRBV19 to TRBJ2-1, with 10 bases fitting TRBD2. The germline gives CDR1 LNHDA, CDR2 SQIVND (reference sequence). Trimming at V came to 2 bases and at J to 8 bases, leaving 6 bases not matched to a gene. The CDR3 is made up of 15 amino acids. The CDR3 sequence is CASSISASGSYEQFF. Here the CDR3 DNA reads TGTGCCAGTAGTATATCGGCTAGCGGGAGTTATGAGCAGTTCTTC.

This chain's CDR3 is CASSTQTGGVGETQYF. Here the CDR3 DNA reads TGCGCCAGCAGCACCCAGACAGGGGGCGTTGGAGAGACCCAGTACTTC. The V and J genes are TRBV5-1 and TRBJ2-5; 10 bases agree with TRBD1. This CDR3 is 16 amino acids long. Losses at the gene ends were 4 bases for V and 4 bases for J; bases not matched to a gene: 10. Germline loops: CDR1 SGHRS, CDR2 YFSETQ.

This clonotype was counted between two and nine times. The CDR3 DNA is TGTGCCAGCAGCCCGACTAGCCGGGTTAGTACGCAGTATTTT. It codes for CASSPTSRVSTQYF. The chain combines TRBV28 with TRBJ2-3; 7 nucleotides align to TRBD2. CDR3 length: 14 amino acids. Trimming cost V 6 bases and J 8 bases; bases outside gene matches: 11. Looked up from germline, CDR1 is MDHEN and CDR2 is SYDVKM.

The J gene is TRBJ2-3, the V gene TRBV6-5; D may be TRBD1 (5 bases). Germline V gives CDR1 MNHEY, CDR2 SVGAGI. The CDR3 has 13 amino acids. V lost 0 bases, J lost 10 bases, and 11 bases lay in between. CDR3 amino acids: CASSYSSKGAQYF. The CDR3 coding sequence is TGTGCCAGCAGTTACTCGAGCAAAGGGGCGCAGTATTTT.

The CDR3 sequence is CASSAPGLAGYNEQFF. Here the CDR3 DNA reads TGTGCCAGCAGCGCTCCGGGACTAGCGGGGTACAATGAGCAGTTCTTC. This chain uses TRBV7-2 with TRBJ2-1; 13 bases are a match to TRBD2. Per germline, CDR1 SGHTA and CDR2 FQGNSA. The V and J ends lost 5 bases and 4 bases, in that order; junction bases with no gene match: 5. The CDR3 covers 16 residues.

This clonotype was picked up many times. Here the CDR3 reads CASSLGHRQGRGTDTQYF. In DNA form, the CDR3 reads TGTGCCAGCAGCTTAGGCCATAGACAGGGGCGAGGCACAGATACGCAGTATTTT. The chain employs TRBV7-8 and TRBJ2-3, with 8 bases fitting TRBD1. This CDR3 has 18 amino acids. Germline V gene sequence: CDR1 SGHVS, CDR2 FQNEAQ. The trim removed 1 base at V and 1 base at J, leaving 10 bases unmatched.

In this sample, this clonotype turned up many times. The V and J genes are TRBV6-2 or TRBV6-3 and TRBJ2-7; the match to TRBD2 covers 10 bases. CDR1 is MNHEY, CDR2 SVGEGT, per germline. The CDR3 runs to 15 residues. Trimming took 3 bases from V and 5 from J; bases not matched to a gene: 7. CDR3 nucleotide sequence: TGTGCCAGCAGTTATTCTAGCGGGAGTTCGGACGAGCAGTACTTC. Protein: CASSYSSGSSDEQYF.

This clonotype was recorded many times. V gene TRBV5-1 combines with J gene TRBJ2-3, with unresolved D. CDR3 size: 16 residues. Germline-derived CDR1 and CDR2 are SGHRS and YFSETQ. V was clipped by 0 bases and J by 1 base, with 12 bases between them. This CDR3 is CASSLDRLPGTDTQYF. CDR3 bases: TGCGCCAGCAGCTTGGATCGGCTGCCGGGCACAGATACGCAGTATTTT.

This clonotype was seen ten or more times. The gene calls are TRBV7-9 and TRBJ2-5; possibly TRBD1 or TRBD2 for D (5 bases each). The germline V and J ends were trimmed by 10 bases and 5 bases, with 14 bases remaining between them. Germline loops: CDR1 SEHNR, CDR2 FQNEAQ (reference sequence). The CDR3 has 12 residues. CDR3 loop: CATRDLEETQYF. Written as DNA, the CDR3 is TGTGCCACCCGGGACCTCGAGGAGACCCAGTACTTC.

This clonotype appeared a few times. V and J are TRBV7-9 and TRBJ2-5; no clear D gene. The CDR3 has 15 amino acids. Germline lookup yields CDR1 SEHNR and CDR2 FQNEAQ (reference sequence). Trimming stripped 5 bases from V and 5 bases from J, with 18 bases between. CDR3: CASSPSPPVRETQYF. CDR3 nucleotides: TGTGCCAGCAGCCCCAGCCCCCCGGTCCGGGAGACCCAGTACTTC.

There are a few counts of this clonotype. The chain combines TRBV9 with TRBJ2-7, with 8 bases matching TRBD2. The CDR3 runs to 17 residues. Germline lookup yields CDR1 SGDLS and CDR2 YYNGEE. V was pared by 3 bases and J by 7 bases, with 18 bases of the junction left unmatched. CDR3 region: CASSARSTSVGGGEQYF. CDR3 coding DNA: TGTGCCAGCAGCGCCCGATCGACTAGCGTAGGTGGAGGGGAGCAGTACTTC.